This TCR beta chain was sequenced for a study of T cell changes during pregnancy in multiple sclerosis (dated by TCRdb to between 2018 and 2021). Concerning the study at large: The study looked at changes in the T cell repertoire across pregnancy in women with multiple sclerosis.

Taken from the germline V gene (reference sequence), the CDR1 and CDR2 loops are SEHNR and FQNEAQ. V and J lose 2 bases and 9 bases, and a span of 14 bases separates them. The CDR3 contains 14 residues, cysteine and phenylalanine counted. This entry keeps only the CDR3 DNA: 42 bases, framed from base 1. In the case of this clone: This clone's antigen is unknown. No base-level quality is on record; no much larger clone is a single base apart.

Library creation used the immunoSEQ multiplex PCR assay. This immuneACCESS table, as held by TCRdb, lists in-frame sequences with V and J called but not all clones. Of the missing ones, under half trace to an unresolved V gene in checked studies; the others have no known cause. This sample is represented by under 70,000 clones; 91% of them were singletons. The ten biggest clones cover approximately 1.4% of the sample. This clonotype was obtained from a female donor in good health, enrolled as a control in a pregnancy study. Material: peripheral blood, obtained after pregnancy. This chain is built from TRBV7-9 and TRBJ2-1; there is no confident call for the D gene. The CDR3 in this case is CASSLSFGSGEQFF. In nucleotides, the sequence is TGTGCCAGCAGCTTATCATTCGGGTCGGGTGAGCAGTTCTTC.